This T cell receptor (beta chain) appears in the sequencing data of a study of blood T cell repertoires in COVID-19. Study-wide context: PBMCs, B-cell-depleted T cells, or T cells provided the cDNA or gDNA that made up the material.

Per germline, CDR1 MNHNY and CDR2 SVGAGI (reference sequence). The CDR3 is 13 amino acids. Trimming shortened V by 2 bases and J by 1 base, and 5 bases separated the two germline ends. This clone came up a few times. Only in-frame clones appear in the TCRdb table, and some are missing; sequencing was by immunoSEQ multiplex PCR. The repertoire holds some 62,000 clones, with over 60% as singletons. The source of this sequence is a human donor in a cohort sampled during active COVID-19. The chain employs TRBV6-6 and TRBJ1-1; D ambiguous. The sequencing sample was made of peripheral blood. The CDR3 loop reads CASSYAQNTEAFF. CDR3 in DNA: TGTGCCAGCAGTTACGCGCAGAACACTGAAGCTTTCTTT.